Listed below are T cell receptor beta chains from one sample, sequenced in a study of blood T cell repertoires in COVID-19. Data came from immunoSEQ multiplex PCR; TCRdb stores just in-frame clones and leaves some out. The data contain 45,000 to 65,000 clones, more than 75% of them singletons. Sequenced: peripheral blood. These receptors were obtained from a man aged 50-60 years with active COVID-19. Both conserved end residues are part of each CDR3. The D gene is left open where the match is weak. Only part of the rows carry a size: once, few, many, or a class if the clone is expanded.

.,.,TRBV11-2,TRBJ2-5,CASSLSPIETQYF,TGTGCCAGCAGCCTATCCCCCATCGAGACCCAGTACTTC
.,TRBD1,TRBV7-2,TRBJ1-2,CASSYVGGSNGYTF,TGTGCCAGCAGCTACGTAGGGGGCAGCAATGGCTACACCTTC
.,.,TRBV14,TRBJ1-1,CASSQGGNTEAFF,TGTGCCAGCAGCCAGGGAGGGAACACTGAAGCTTTCTTT
.,.,TRBV14,TRBJ2-7,CASSHRTPLGEQYF,TGTGCCAGCAGCCACCGAACCCCTCTAGGCGAGCAGTACTTC
.,TRBD1,TRBV19,TRBJ2-2,CASSMDRANTGELFF,TGTGCCAGTAGTATGGACAGGGCAAACACCGGGGAGCTGTTTTTT
.,.,TRBV30,TRBJ2-3,CAWSDGSDTQYF,TGTGCCTGGAGTGACGGGTCAGATACGCAGTATTTT
.,.,TRBV11-2,TRBJ2-2,CASSLSSNPGELFF,TGTGCCAGCAGCTTAAGTAGCAATCCCGGGGAGCTGTTTTTT
.,.,TRBV4-3,TRBJ1-1,CASSQDLGGAEAFF,TGCGCCAGCAGCCAAGATCTTGGGGGGGCTGAAGCTTTCTTT
.,TRBD1,TRBV12-3/TRBV12-4,TRBJ1-2,CASSLTGRGYTF,TGTGCCAGCAGTTTGACAGGGCGAGGCTACACCTTC
.,TRBD2,TRBV7-2,TRBJ2-1,CASSPRTSADNEQFF,TGTGCCAGCAGCCCCCGGACTAGCGCCGACAATGAGCAGTTCTTC
few,.,TRBV4-3,TRBJ2-6,CASSQVEGSGANVLTF,TGCGCCAGCAGCCAAGTCGAGGGAAGTGGGGCCAACGTCCTGACTTTC
.,.,TRBV7-2,TRBJ1-2,CASSQPGPSAVNYGYTF,TGTGCCAGCTCACAACCGGGTCCCTCCGCCGTTAACTATGGCTACACCTTC
.,TRBD1,TRBV19,TRBJ1-6,CASSLRTGQSPLHF,TGTGCCAGTAGTCTGCGGACAGGGCAATCACCCCTCCACTTT
once,TRBD2,TRBV11-3,TRBJ2-7,CASSPTSDEQYF,TGTGCCAGCAGCCCAACTAGCGACGAGCAGTACTTC
.,.,TRBV19,TRBJ2-1,CASSMLGAYNEQFF,TGTGCCAGTAGTATGCTAGGGGCCTACAATGAGCAGTTCTTC
.,.,TRBV10-1,TRBJ2-3,CASSESAGQFTDTQYF,TGCGCCAGCAGTGAGTCGGCGGGACAGTTTACAGATACGCAGTATTTT
.,.,TRBV5-1,TRBJ2-2,CASSSLYTGELFF,TGCGCCAGCAGCTCCCTGTATACCGGGGAGCTGTTTTTT
.,.,TRBV5-1,TRBJ1-5,CASSLEGESNQPQHF,TGCGCCAGCAGCCTCGAGGGGGAGAGCAATCAGCCCCAGCATTTT
.,.,TRBV25-1,TRBJ1-2,CASSEYGGGLNGYTF,TGTGCCAGCAGTGAATATGGGGGAGGGTTAAATGGCTACACCTTC
few,TRBD2,TRBV5-4,TRBJ2-1,CASSFRDWSGGAEDEQFF,TGTGCCAGCAGCTTCCGGGATTGGAGCGGGGGGGCCGAGGATGAGCAGTTCTTC
.,.,TRBV4-3,TRBJ1-4,CASSQDPGFRKLFF,TGCGCCAGCAGCCAAGATCCAGGGTTCCGAAAACTGTTTTTT
.,.,TRBV11-3,TRBJ2-3,CASSLGPGKDTQYF,TGTGCCAGCAGCTTAGGCCCAGGCAAGGATACGCAGTATTTT
.,TRBD1,TRBV28,TRBJ2-7,CASSTRDRGGEQYF,TGTGCCAGCAGTACAAGGGACAGGGGCGGCGAGCAGTACTTC
.,.,TRBV5-4,TRBJ1-1,CAGMGRLSTEAFF,TGTGCAGGGATGGGGCGTTTAAGCACTGAAGCTTTCTTT
.,TRBD2,TRBV6-6,TRBJ2-2,CASSRIAGSTGELFF,TGTGCCAGCAGTCGAATAGCGGGGAGTACCGGGGAGCTGTTTTTT
.,.,TRBV7-9,TRBJ2-7,CASSLTRGSSYEQYF,TGTGCCAGCAGCTTAACCCGCGGCTCCTCCTACGAGCAGTACTTC
.,TRBD1,TRBV19,TRBJ2-3,CASSRKQTGGDTQYF,TGTGCCAGTAGTAGAAAACAGACAGGGGGAGATACGCAGTATTTT
.,.,TRBV5-5,TRBJ1-2,CASSLTGYSYGYTF,TGTGCCAGCAGCCTCACAGGGTACTCCTATGGCTACACCTTC
.,TRBD1,TRBV4-1,TRBJ2-5,CASSPLTGVKGETQYF,TGCGCCAGCAGCCCCCTGACAGGGGTAAAGGGAGAGACCCAGTACTTC
.,.,TRBV4-1,TRBJ1-1,CASSSYRVFTEAFF,TGCGCCAGCAGCTCCTACAGGGTCTTCACTGAAGCTTTCTTT
few,TRBD1,TRBV7-2,TRBJ2-5,CASSFNTGGGETQYF,TGTGCCAGCAGCTTTAACACAGGGGGCGGGGAGACCCAGTACTTC
once,TRBD1,TRBV5-1,TRBJ2-5,CAGSLDAGTGGRETQYF,TGCGCCGGCAGCTTGGATGCCGGGACAGGGGGCAGAGAGACCCAGTACTTC
.,.,TRBV12-3/TRBV12-4,TRBJ2-2,CASQAANTGELFF,TGTGCCAGCCAGGCCGCGAACACCGGGGAGCTGTTTTTT
.,TRBD1,TRBV19,TRBJ1-6,CASSPDRGVSPLHF,TGTGCCAGTAGCCCGGACAGGGGGGTTTCACCCCTCCACTTT
.,.,TRBV30,TRBJ1-5,CAWSTVSNQPQHF,TGTGCCTGGAGTACAGTTAGCAATCAGCCCCAGCATTTT
.,.,TRBV24-1,TRBJ2-2,CATSEGLINTGELFF,TGTGCCACCAGTGAGGGACTGATAAACACCGGGGAGCTGTTTTTT
.,TRBD2,TRBV11-2,TRBJ2-5,CASSSSGLQETQYF,TGTGCCAGCAGCTCTAGCGGACTCCAAGAGACCCAGTACTTC
.,.,TRBV28,TRBJ2-3,CASSLRDTQYF,TGTGCCAGCAGTTTGCGCGATACGCAGTATTTT
.,.,TRBV10-1,TRBJ2-1,CASSSRAYYNEQFF,TGCGCCAGCAGTAGCAGGGCTTACTACAATGAGCAGTTCTTC
.,.,TRBV28,TRBJ1-5,CASSLSRSPYQPQHF,TGTGCCAGCAGTTTATCTAGGTCCCCTTATCAGCCCCAGCATTTT
.,TRBD1,TRBV7-6,TRBJ2-7,CASSWTGGGEQYF,TGTGCCAGCAGCTGGACAGGTGGCGGCGAGCAGTACTTC
.,.,TRBV5-4,TRBJ2-7,CAKGRGGRLGEQYF,TGTGCCAAAGGTAGGGGGGGGCGTCTCGGCGAGCAGTACTTC
.,TRBD2,TRBV18,TRBJ2-1,CASSPPVLAGASNEQFF,TGTGCCAGCTCACCACCGGTGCTAGCGGGGGCAAGCAATGAGCAGTTCTTC
.,TRBD1,TRBV6-2/TRBV6-3,TRBJ1-5,CASSYGRDRGISNQPQHF,TGTGCCAGCAGTTACGGCCGGGACAGGGGCATTAGCAATCAGCCCCAGCATTTT
.,.,TRBV5-1,TRBJ1-1,CASSLASGGTEAFF,TGCGCCAGCAGCTTGGCATCGGGGGGGACTGAAGCTTTCTTT
.,.,TRBV2,TRBJ2-1,CASSEERRYNEQFF,TGTGCCAGCAGTGAAGAGAGGCGCTACAATGAGCAGTTCTTC
.,.,TRBV25-1,TRBJ2-7,CASSARDTYEQYF,TGTGCCAGCAGTGCCCGGGACACCTACGAGCAGTACTTC
.,TRBD1,TRBV5-5,TRBJ1-4,CASSGQGADNEKLFF,TGTGCCAGCAGCGGCCAGGGGGCAGATAATGAAAAACTGTTTTTT
once,.,TRBV7-2,TRBJ1-2,CASSLAVQGGGGYTF,TGTGCCAGCAGCTTAGCTGTCCAGGGAGGTGGTGGCTACACCTTC
.,TRBD2,TRBV24-1,TRBJ2-2,CATSEAGGPPSGELFF,TGTGCCACCAGTGAGGCGGGGGGGCCCCCGAGCGGGGAGCTGTTTTTT
once,.,TRBV4-1,TRBJ2-7,CASSQGGRTYEQYF,TGCGCCAGCAGCCAAGGAGGCAGAACCTACGAGCAGTACTTC
.,TRBD1,TRBV7-2,TRBJ1-6,CASRPGTENSPLHF,TGTGCCAGCAGGCCTGGGACAGAAAATTCACCCCTCCACTTT
.,.,TRBV7-2,TRBJ1-1,CASSLDGLRGAFF,TGTGCCAGCAGCTTAGACGGCCTCAGGGGAGCTTTCTTT
.,.,TRBV2,TRBJ2-5,CASSEMGGTFQETQYF,TGTGCCAGCAGTGAAATGGGGGGAACATTCCAAGAGACCCAGTACTTC